This T cell receptor beta chain was documented in a study of blood T cells in healthy people across ages. Germline assignment: CDR1 MDHEN and CDR2 SYDVKM. This CDR3 contains 15 residues. Unmatched junction bases numbered 8, after V lost 5 bases and J lost 3 bases. Then a second PCR, running about 7 to 11 cycles, was carried out with a sample-barcoded 5' primer and a J-beta primer mix. TCRdb redid the calling of the 5' RACE reads with MiXCR, one entry per CDR3 protein. The table lists some 1.6 million distinct CDR3 sequences, 30% to 35% of them singletons. Sequenced input: blood. The rearrangement joins TRBV28 to TRBJ1-1, with TRBD1 matching 8 bases. This receptor was obtained from a woman aged 30 to 39 in good health. The CDR3 DNA reads TGTGCCAGCAGTCTGCCGACAGGGGTGGACACTGAAGCTTTCTTT. Protein: CASSLPTGVDTEAFF.